This passage covers 2 T cell receptor beta chains from one sample sequenced in a study of technical replicates of blood from a few donors. TCRdb keeps only in-frame clones here, not all; method: immunoSEQ multiplex PCR. Among 55,000 to 75,000 clones listed, around 96% were seen once. The sample taken for sequencing was T cells isolated from PBMCs. The receptors derive from a human donor in good health.

J is TRBJ2-3 and V is TRBV19; the match to TRBD2 covers 11 bases. Germline trimming cut 5 bases from V and 3 bases from J; bases unmatched to any gene: 7. The CDR3 sequence is 16 residues long. Germline loops: CDR1 LNHDA, CDR2 SQIVND (reference sequence). CDR3 DNA: TGTGCCAGTAGTTCCCGAACTAGCGGGAGTACAGATACGCAGTATTTT. Protein product: CASSSRTSGSTDTQYF.

The chain links TRBV6-5 to TRBJ2-2; D uncertain. There are 12 residues in the CDR3. CDR1 and CDR2 from the germline V gene are MNHEY and SVGAGI. V lost 3 bases and J 6 bases, leaving 5 bases between the germline ends. The CDR3, as DNA: TGTGCCAGCAGTTATAACTCCGGGGAGCTGTTTTTT. Translated: CASSYNSGELFF.